A single sample gave rise to the 8 T cell receptor beta chains below, sequenced in a study of identical twins. TCRdb independently ran MiXCR on the 5' RACE reads; one entry per CDR3 protein. The table has 350,000 to 400,000 distinct CDR3 sequences, around 9.7% seen once. Sequenced input: naive T cells sorted from blood. The receptors here all came from a woman in her 50s in good health.

This clonotype was observed a few times. The chain combines TRBV4-1 with TRBJ1-2; D unclear. Trimming took off 3 bases at V and 4 bases at J, with 12 bases between the two ends. Germline loops: CDR1 MGHRA, CDR2 YSYEKL. The CDR3 sequence is 14 residues long. The CDR3 region has the DNA TGCGCCAGCAGCCAGGCGGGGTACGGCTATGGCTACACCTTC. It translates to CASSQAGYGYGYTF.

The J gene is TRBJ2-7, the V gene TRBV5-1; weak D call: TRBD2 (7 bases). V dropped 8 bases and J dropped 5 bases, with 26 bases sitting between them. Looked up from germline, CDR1 is SGHRS and CDR2 is YFSETQ. The CDR3 loop spans 16 amino acids. CDR3 coding DNA: TGCGCCAGGGACCGATTAATAGGGGGGGCGCGAGACGAGCAGTACGTC. Its protein is CARDRLIGGARDEQYV.

This clonotype has a handful of counts. The chain has TRBV6-6 and TRBJ2-4; no clear D. The CDR3 spans 13 residues. Germline V gene data show CDR1 as MNHNY and CDR2 as SVGAGI (reference sequence). Trimming removed 6 bases from V and 2 bases from J, with 8 bases in between. The CDR3 reads CASSHGTKNIQYF. For the CDR3, the DNA is TGTGCCAGCAGCCATGGAACCAAAAACATTCAGTACTTC.

Ten or more counts support this clonotype. The chain employs TRBV5-1 and TRBJ2-1; D possibly corresponds to TRBD2 (6 bases). The CDR3 spans 16 residues. Trimming left V 0 bases short and J 7 bases short, with 17 bases between. CDR1 is SGHRS, CDR2 YFSETQ, per germline. The CDR3 bases are TGCGCCAGCAGCTTGGATCCCGGGGGAAAAACTAATGAGCAGTTCTTC. The encoded protein is CASSLDPGGKTNEQFF.

This clonotype was picked up many times. The chain recombines TRBV25-1 with TRBJ2-2, with D perhaps TRBD2 (6 bases). CDR3 length: 16 amino acids. Per the germline V gene, CDR1 is MGHDK and CDR2 is SYGVNS. V lost 1 base, J lost 6 bases, and 15 bases lay in between. CDR3 region: CASSEFVLSGAGELFF. CDR3 bases: TGTGCCAGCAGTGAATTCGTCCTATCGGGGGCCGGGGAGCTGTTTTTT. Full variable domain (outside the CDR3, taken from reference TRBV25-1 and TRBJ2-2): EADIYQTPRYLVIGTGKKITLECSQTMGHDKMYWYQQDPGMELHLIHYSYGVNSTEKGDLSSESTVSRIRTEHFPLTLESARPSHTSQYLCASSEFVLSGAGELFFGEGSRLTVL.

The sample holds many counts of this clonotype. The V and J genes are TRBV7-3 and TRBJ2-4; D is uncertain. Germline V gene lookup returns CDR1 SGHTA and CDR2 FQGTGA. This CDR3 is built from 15 residues. Trimming took off 6 bases at V and 3 bases at J, with 15 bases between the two ends. The CDR3 spells CASRLKIGDKNIQYF. DNA for the CDR3: TGTGCCAGCAGGCTAAAAATTGGCGACAAAAACATTCAGTACTTC.

This clonotype was found many times. The rearrangement uses TRBV6-5 and TRBJ1-4, with 9 bases identical to TRBD1. The V segment lost 2 bases and the J segment 11 bases; nucleotides outside the gene matches: 9. CDR1 is MNHEY and CDR2 is SVGAGI in the germline V gene. This CDR3 region has 15 residues. The CDR3 sequence is CASSYEGTGSSKLFF. DNA for the CDR3: TGTGCCAGCAGTTACGAAGGGACAGGGAGTAGCAAACTGTTTTTT.

The chain carries TRBV24-1 and TRBJ2-3; D gene ambiguous. Germline V gene data show CDR1 as KGHDR and CDR2 as SFDVKD. This CDR3 has 16 residues. Trimming cost V 4 bases and J 0 bases, with 13 bases left between them. CDR3 in DNA: TGTGCCACCAGTGACCGACCAAGAATTAGCACAGATACGCAGTATTTT. Translating it yields CATSDRPRISTDTQYF.